This passage covers 26 T cell receptor beta chains from one sample sequenced in a study of blood T cell repertoires in COVID-19. Assay used: immunoSEQ multiplex PCR; TCRdb lists only in-frame clones, some missing. The data hold approximately 240,000 clones, with 80% to 90% observed a single time. Sequenced sample: peripheral blood. The source is a woman of 80 years or more with active or convalescent COVID-19.

V gene TRBV28 combines with J gene TRBJ1-6, with 8 bases matching TRBD1. This CDR3 spans 16 amino acids. With 6 bases clipped from V and 4 bases from J, the junction kept 8 bases outside the gene matches. CDR1 MDHEN and CDR2 SYDVKM come from the germline V gene. The CDR3 reads CASRTAGTGYNSPLHF. DNA for the CDR3: TGTGCCAGCAGGACAGCCGGGACAGGATATAATTCACCCCTCCACTTT.

In this sample, this clone turned up once. The chain uses TRBV5-1 and TRBJ2-1; D is ambiguous. This CDR3 comprises 14 residues. Germline lookup yields CDR1 SGHRS and CDR2 YFSETQ. With 2 bases removed from V and 7 bases from J, the gap between germline ends came to 13 bases. The CDR3 protein is CASSFFGDLNEQFF. The CDR3 nucleotides read TGCGCCAGCAGCTTTTTCGGAGACCTTAATGAGCAGTTCTTC.

The rearrangement uses TRBV13 and TRBJ1-1; TRBD1 might be the D (5 bases). V gave up 0 bases and J gave up 8 bases, with 10 bases separating them. Germline V gene lookup returns CDR1 PRHDT and CDR2 FYEKMQ (reference sequence). This CDR3 has 13 amino acids. The CDR3 is CASSLGSGLEAFF. CDR3 nucleotides: TGTGCCAGCAGCTTAGGTTCAGGGCTAGAAGCTTTCTTT.

The chain couples TRBV10-3 to TRBJ2-1, with TRBD2 as a possible D gene (6 bases). The CDR3 spans 15 residues. Trimming removed 3 bases at V and 4 bases at J, with 13 bases between. Germline loops: CDR1 ENHRY, CDR2 SYGVKD. CDR3 in amino acids: CAISEKSGPYNEQFF. CDR3 sequence (DNA): TGTGCCATCAGTGAAAAGAGCGGGCCTTACAATGAGCAGTTCTTC.

The chain recombines TRBV1 with TRBJ1-1; the table's D call of TRBD1 was not tested on the DNA. TRBV1 is reported as a pseudogene. The CDR3 totals 19 residues. Written as DNA, the CDR3 is TGCACCAGCAGCCAAACAGGGGACCCTACTCACTTAATGAACACTGAAGCTTTCTTT. This sequence encodes CTSSQTGDPTHLMNTEAFF.

For the CDR3, the DNA is TGTGCCAGCAGCTTGGGGACAGGGGACGGCGGAGCCCTCCACTTT. It is translated as CASSLGTGDGGALHF. The V and J genes are TRBV5-8 and TRBJ1-6; 9 bases are shared with TRBD1. This CDR3 is 15 amino acids long. V lost 0 bases, J lost 14 bases, and 9 bases stayed unmatched. Germline CDR1 reads SGHTS; CDR2 reads YDEGEE.

This chain joins TRBV5-4 and TRBJ2-1, with TRBD2 matching 8 bases. The CDR3 covers 16 residues. Trimming at V came to 4 bases and at J to 10 bases, leaving 16 bases not matched to a gene. Germline CDR1 is SGHNT and CDR2 is YYREEE (reference sequence). CDR3 amino acids: CASSDQRGLPLGEQFF. The CDR3 nucleotides read TGTGCCAGCAGCGACCAGCGGGGGCTCCCATTGGGGGAGCAGTTCTTC.

The chain combines TRBV4-2 with TRBJ2-5; 8 positions agree with TRBD1. The CDR3 runs 16 residues. Germline trimming cut 0 bases from V and 4 bases from J; bases unmatched to any gene: 7. Germline values: CDR1 LGHNA, CDR2 YNFKEQ. The CDR3 loop reads CASSQERAGGIETQYF. As DNA, the CDR3 is TGTGCCAGCAGCCAAGAAAGGGCAGGGGGCATAGAGACCCAGTACTTC.

As regards this clone: The same CDR3 arises from other DNA sequences in this sample as well. The chain couples TRBV18 to TRBJ1-2; D is undetermined. Looked up from germline, CDR1 is KGHSH and CDR2 is LQKENI. The CDR3 contains 13 residues. V lost 1 base, J lost 2 bases, and 5 bases lay in between. CDR3: CASSPRQNYGYTF. CDR3 bases: TGTGCCAGCTCACCACGGCAGAACTATGGCTACACCTTC.

The rearrangement joins TRBV5-1 to TRBJ1-1; 9 nucleotides align to TRBD1. Trimming at V came to 4 bases and at J to 0 bases, leaving 10 bases not matched to a gene. The CDR3 spans 17 residues. CDR1 is SGHRS and CDR2 is YFSETQ in the germline V gene. CDR3 bases: TGCGCCAGCAGCCTGGGACAGGGTGTGGGAGTGAACACTGAAGCTTTCTTT. Translation: CASSLGQGVGVNTEAFF.

The chain carries TRBV24-1 and TRBJ1-2; perhaps TRBD1 as D (5 bases). The germline gives CDR1 KGHDR, CDR2 SFDVKD. The CDR3 loop spans 15 amino acids. Trimming shortened V by 3 bases and J by 7 bases, and 17 bases separated the two germline ends. The CDR3 protein is CATSDPRGGSPGYTF. As DNA, the CDR3 is TGTGCCACCAGTGATCCCCGGGGGGGGTCTCCTGGCTACACCTTC.

The CDR3 reads CASSPRSNGEAFF. The DNA for the CDR3 is TGTGCCAGCAGCCCCCGGTCCAATGGTGAAGCTTTCTTT. V and J are TRBV9 and TRBJ1-1; D uncertain. V was pared by 4 bases and J by 7 bases, with 14 bases between. CDR3 size: 13 residues. Per the germline V gene, CDR1 is SGDLS and CDR2 is YYNGEE. Together with reference TRBV9 and TRBJ1-1, the CDR3 gives the full variable domain: DSGVTQTPKHLITATGQRVTLRCSPRSGDLSVYWYQQSLDQGLQFLIQYYNGEERAKGNILERFSAQQFPDLHSELNLSSLELGDSALYFCASSPRSNGEAFFGQGTRLTVV.

The gene calls are TRBV5-5 and TRBJ1-1; D is ambiguous. The CDR3 runs 12 residues. V gave up 4 bases and J gave up 0 bases, with 4 bases separating them. Germline-derived CDR1 and CDR2 are SGHKS and YYEKEE (reference sequence). CDR3 residues: CASSGLNTEAFF. The CDR3 DNA is TGTGCCAGCAGCGGCCTGAACACTGAAGCTTTCTTT.

The chain couples TRBV3-1 (or the pseudogene TRBV3-2) to TRBJ2-7, with 7 bases lining up with TRBD1. CDR3 length: 14 amino acids. The junction had 7 bases not matched to a gene; V was cut back by 5 bases and J by 3 bases. CDR1 is LGHDT, CDR2 YNNKEL, per germline (reference sequence). Here the CDR3 DNA reads TGTGCCAGCAGCACAACAGGGGTAATCTACGAGCAGTACTTC. Its protein is CASSTTGVIYEQYF.

The chain employs TRBV10-3 and TRBJ1-1; TRBD1 aligns across 7 bases. The germline V gene encodes CDR1 ENHRY and CDR2 SYGVKD. CDR3 length: 16 residues. The J segment lost 2 bases and the V segment lost 6 bases, leaving 12 bases of the junction unmatched. Here the CDR3 reads CAIRPTGSQSNTEAFF. The CDR3 DNA reads as TGTGCCATCAGACCGACAGGGTCCCAATCAAACACTGAAGCTTTCTTT.

V and J are TRBV9 and TRBJ2-1; possible D gene TRBD2, 7 bases. Trimming stripped 1 base from V and 1 base from J, with 12 bases between. This CDR3 contains 16 residues. CDR1 is SGDLS and CDR2 is YYNGEE in the germline V gene. In DNA form, the CDR3 reads TGTGCCAGCAGCGTAAGTGGGGGGGCTTCCTACAATGAGCAGTTCTTC. Its translation: CASSVSGGASYNEQFF. The entire variable domain, with the rest obtained from reference TRBV9 and TRBJ2-1, is as follows: DSGVTQTPKHLITATGQRVTLRCSPRSGDLSVYWYQQSLDQGLQFLIQYYNGEERAKGNILERFSAQQFPDLHSELNLSSLELGDSALYFCASSVSGGASYNEQFFGPGTRLTVL.

V usage is TRBV6-5 and J usage is TRBJ1-1, with 7 bases lining up with TRBD1. CDR1 and CDR2 (germline): MNHEY, SVGAGI. J was trimmed by 6 bases and V by 6 bases; bases with no gene match: 4. This CDR3 spans 12 amino acids. The CDR3 here is CASRQGYAEAFF. For the CDR3, the DNA is TGTGCCAGCAGACAGGGGTACGCTGAAGCTTTCTTT.

This rearrangement joins TRBV6-2 or TRBV6-3 to TRBJ2-1; D is uncertain. There are 15 residues in the CDR3. V shed 2 bases and J shed 5 bases, with 13 bases lying between them. Looked up from germline, CDR1 is MNHEY and CDR2 is SVGEGT. Here the CDR3 reads CASSYENPTHNEQFF. CDR3 in DNA: TGTGCCAGCAGTTACGAGAACCCTACCCACAATGAGCAGTTCTTC.

The V and J genes are TRBV7-2 and TRBJ2-1; 12 bases agree with TRBD1. With 6 bases clipped from V and 7 bases from J, the junction kept 7 bases outside the gene matches. The CDR3 contains 15 residues. Germline V gene data show CDR1 as SGHTA and CDR2 as FQGNSA. The CDR3 DNA reads TGTGCCAGCAGTCCGGGACAGGGGGCTAGAAATGAGCAGTTCTTC. It is translated as CASSPGQGARNEQFF. Together with reference TRBV7-2 and TRBJ2-1, the CDR3 gives the full variable domain: GAGVSQSPSNKVTEKGKDVELRCDPISGHTALYWYRQSLGQGLEFLIYFQGNSAPDKSGLPSDRFSAERTGGSVSTLTIQRTQQEDSAVYLCASSPGQGARNEQFFGPGTRLTVL.

The CDR3 reads CASSLRQVDTGELFF. CDR3 DNA sequence: TGCGCCAGCAGCTTGAGGCAGGTGGACACCGGGGAGCTGTTTTTT. The V gene is TRBV5-1, the J gene TRBJ2-2; D gene unclear. V shed 1 base and J shed 3 bases, with 10 bases lying between them. Germline CDR1 is SGHRS and CDR2 is YFSETQ. The CDR3 totals 15 residues.

The gene calls are TRBV19 and TRBJ2-7, with a tentative D call TRBD1 (6 bases). The V end was cut by 3 bases, the J end by 3 bases, with 15 bases between. The V gene's germline CDR1 is LNHDA and CDR2 SQIVND (reference sequence). The CDR3 spans 15 residues. CDR3 DNA: TGTGCCAGTAGTATTGCCCCCAGCAGGGGCTACGAGCAGTACTTC. It yields the protein CASSIAPSRGYEQYF.

This clone was recorded a few times. The V and J genes are TRBV27 and TRBJ2-7; perhaps TRBD1 as D (5 bases). The V and J ends lost 10 bases and 3 bases respectively, with 10 bases between them. The CDR3 spans 11 residues. Germline values: CDR1 MNHEY, CDR2 SMNVEV (reference sequence). The CDR3 sequence: CATGQGYEQYF. DNA of the CDR3: TGTGCCACGGGCCAGGGCTACGAGCAGTACTTC.

This clone has a count of ten or more. This chain joins TRBV19 and TRBJ1-2; 9 positions match TRBD1. The junction had 7 bases not matched to a gene; V was cut back by 6 bases and J by 2 bases. CDR1 is LNHDA and CDR2 is SQIVND in the germline V gene (reference sequence). This CDR3 contains 15 residues. The CDR3 DNA reads as TGTGCCAGTAGCCCTGGGACAGGGCCGAACTATGGCTACACCTTC. It yields the protein CASSPGTGPNYGYTF. Using reference TRBV19 and TRBJ1-2 for the parts outside the CDR3, the full variable domain is DGGITQSPKYLFRKEGQNVTLSCEQNLNHDAMYWYRQDPGQGLRLIYYSQIVNDFQKGDIAEGYSVSREKKESFPLTVTSAQKNPTAFYLCASSPGTGPNYGYTFGSGTRLTVV.

The chain employs TRBV6-5 and TRBJ1-3; D may be TRBD1 (6 bases). The CDR3 extends over 15 amino acids. Germline loops: CDR1 MNHEY, CDR2 SVGAGI. The germline V and J ends were trimmed by 8 bases and 0 bases, with 14 bases remaining between them. CDR3 loop: CASEFRGSSGNTIYF. CDR3 DNA: TGTGCCAGCGAATTCAGGGGTAGCTCTGGAAACACCATATATTTT.

The V gene is TRBV3-1 (or the pseudogene TRBV3-2), the J gene TRBJ2-2; 7 bases are shared with TRBD1. Looked up from germline, CDR1 is LGHDT and CDR2 is YNNKEL (reference sequence). The length of the CDR3 is 15 residues. V lost 3 bases, J lost 4 bases, and 5 bases stayed unmatched. The CDR3 here is CASSQRQGVTGELFF. The CDR3 coding sequence is TGTGCCAGCAGCCAGCGCCAGGGGGTCACCGGGGAGCTGTTTTTT.

The chain uses TRBV10-3 and TRBJ2-5; D possibly corresponds to TRBD1 (6 bases). The length of the CDR3 is 10 residues. CDR1 and CDR2 from the germline V gene are ENHRY and SYGVKD. Trimming took 10 bases from V and 5 from J, leaving 8 bases between them. The CDR3, as DNA: TGTGCCACAGGGGCGGAGACCCAGTACTTC. Translation gives CATGAETQYF.